The T cell receptor (beta chain) under discussion was sequenced for a study of cytomegalovirus exposure and HLA in healthy donors. Remarks on this clone: What it binds is unknown.

Whole-study results and caveats: Prior analysis indicated that the majority of TCR beta V segments exhibited productivity approximately 87% or approximately 30% of the time. In a later analysis, most CMV-associated TCR beta chains appeared HLA-restricted. Later analysis demonstrated an association between a missense DCLRE1C variant and TCR beta V- and J-gene trimming.

These donors, healthy bone marrow donors, were studied. It was with 60 Vbeta and 13 Jbeta primers that the PCR ran. TCRdb keeps only in-frame clones here, not all; method: immunoSEQ multiplex PCR. This sample yields around 120,000 clones, of which 74% are seen a single time; about 2.8% belongs to the top ten. The CDR3 length is 12 residues. Trimming stripped 8 bases from V and 4 bases from J, with 11 bases between. The germline CDR1 and CDR2 sequences are KGHSH and LQKENI. The chain has TRBV18 and TRBJ1-1, with D perhaps matching TRBD1 (5 bases). Sequenced: PBMCs. The sequence derives from a man in his fifties in good health and CMV-seropositive. CDR3 amino acids: CASAGLSTEAFF. In DNA form, the CDR3 reads TGTGCCAGCGCGGGACTGAGCACTGAAGCTTTCTTT.